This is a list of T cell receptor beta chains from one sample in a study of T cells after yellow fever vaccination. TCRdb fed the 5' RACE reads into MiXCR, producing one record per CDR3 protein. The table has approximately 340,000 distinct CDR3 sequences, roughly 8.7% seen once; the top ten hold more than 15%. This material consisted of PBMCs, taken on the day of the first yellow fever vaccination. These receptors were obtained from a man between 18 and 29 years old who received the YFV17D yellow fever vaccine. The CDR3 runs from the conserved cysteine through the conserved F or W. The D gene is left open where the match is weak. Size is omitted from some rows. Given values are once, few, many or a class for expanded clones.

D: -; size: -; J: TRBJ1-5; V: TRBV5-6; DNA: TGTGCCAGCAGCTTGGGTGATGGTAAGCCCCAGCATTTT; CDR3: CASSLGDGKPQHF
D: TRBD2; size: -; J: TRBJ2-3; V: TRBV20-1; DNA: TGCAGTGCTGGAGGGACTAGCGGACCCACAGATACGCAGTATTTT; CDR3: CSAGGTSGPTDTQYF
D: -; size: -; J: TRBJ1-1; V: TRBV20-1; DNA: TGCAGTGCTAGAGTAGTGGGCTACAGGGAAAACACTGAAGCTTTCTTT; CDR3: CSARVVGYRENTEAFF
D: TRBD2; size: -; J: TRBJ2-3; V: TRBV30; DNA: TGTGCCTTTCTAGCGGCAAGCACAGATACGCAGTATTTT; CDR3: CAFLAASTDTQYF
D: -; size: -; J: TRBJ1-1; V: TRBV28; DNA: TGTGCCAGCAGCTTCCTTTGGTCCCCTGGAGCTTTCTTT; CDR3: CASSFLWSPGAFF
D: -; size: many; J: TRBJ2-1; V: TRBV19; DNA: TGTGCCAGCGAAGACTCGAGTACGGTTAATGAGCAGTTCTTC; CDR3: CASEDSSTVNEQFF
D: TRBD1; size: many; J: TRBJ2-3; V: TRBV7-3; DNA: TGTGCCAGCAGCTTCTCCGGGACAGGGGCAGATACGCAGTATTTT; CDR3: CASSFSGTGADTQYF
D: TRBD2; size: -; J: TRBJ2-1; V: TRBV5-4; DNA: TGTGCCAGCAGCTTGGTGGCGGGGGGGCGTCAGTTCTTC; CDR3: CASSLVAGGRQFF
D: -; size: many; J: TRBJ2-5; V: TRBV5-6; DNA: TGTGCCAGCAGCCCTGGAGGGGGTACGGAGACCCAGTACTTC; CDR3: CASSPGGGTETQYF
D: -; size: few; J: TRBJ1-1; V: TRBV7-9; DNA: TGTGCCAGCAGCTTCCTAACAGAGAACACTGAAGCTTTCTTT; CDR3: CASSFLTENTEAFF
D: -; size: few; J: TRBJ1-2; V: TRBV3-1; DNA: TGTGCCAGCAGCCAAGATTGGTCAGGAAGCTTCGGCTACACCTTC; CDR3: CASSQDWSGSFGYTF
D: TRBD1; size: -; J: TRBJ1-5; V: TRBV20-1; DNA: TGCAGTGCTAACAGGGGCGATCAGCCCCAGCATTTT; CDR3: CSANRGDQPQHF
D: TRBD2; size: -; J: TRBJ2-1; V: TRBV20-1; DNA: TGCAGTGCTGAGGGACTAGAAAAATACAATGAGCAGTTCTTC; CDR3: CSAEGLEKYNEQFF
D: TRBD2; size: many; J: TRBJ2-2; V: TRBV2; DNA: TGTGCCAGCAGAAGCAGTGGTAGCGGGTTCACCGGGGAGCTGTTTTTT; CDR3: CASRSSGSGFTGELFF
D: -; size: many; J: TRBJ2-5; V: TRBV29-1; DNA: TGCAGCGTTGAAGTTATGGGGCAGAAGACCCAGTACTTC; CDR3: CSVEVMGQKTQYF
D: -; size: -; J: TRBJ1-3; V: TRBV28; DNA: TGTGCCAGCAGTTTCCTATCCTCTGGAAACACCATATATTTT; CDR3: CASSFLSSGNTIYF
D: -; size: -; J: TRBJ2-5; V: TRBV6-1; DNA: TGTGCCAGCAGTGAACGACGGTTGAGGGAGACCCAGTACTTC; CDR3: CASSERRLRETQYF
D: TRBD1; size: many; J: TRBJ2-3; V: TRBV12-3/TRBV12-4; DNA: TGTGCCAGCAGTTTCTCAGGGGGATCCGATACGCAGTATTTT; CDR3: CASSFSGGSDTQYF
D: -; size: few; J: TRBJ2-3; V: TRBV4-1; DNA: TGCGCCAGCAGCCAAGTCGGGGGCCGGGCAGATACGCAGTATTTT; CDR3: CASSQVGGRADTQYF
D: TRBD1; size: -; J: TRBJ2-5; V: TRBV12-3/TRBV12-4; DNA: TGTGCCAGCAGCCTTCACAGGGGGGACCAAGAGACCCAGTACTTC; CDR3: CASSLHRGDQETQYF
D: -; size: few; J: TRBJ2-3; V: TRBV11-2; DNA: TGTGCCAGCAGCTTCTCTAGCGTGAGGTTGACAGATACGCAGTATTTT; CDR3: CASSFSSVRLTDTQYF
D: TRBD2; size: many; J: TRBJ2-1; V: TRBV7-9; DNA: TGTGCCAGCAGCTCAGGGTTGCTAGCGGGGCACAATGAGCAGTTCTTC; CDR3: CASSSGLLAGHNEQFF
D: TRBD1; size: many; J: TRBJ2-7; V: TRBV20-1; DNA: TGCAGTGCCAGGGGGATTGAGAGGGGCGAGCAGTACTTC; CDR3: CSARGIERGEQYF
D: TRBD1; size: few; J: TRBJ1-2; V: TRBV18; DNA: TGTGCCAGCTCACCCGCAGGGGGCTCTAGGATGAATGGCTACACCTTC; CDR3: CASSPAGGSRMNGYTF
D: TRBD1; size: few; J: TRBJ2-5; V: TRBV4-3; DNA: TGCGCCAGCAGCCAAGAAGGGGGCAGGGCGGAGACCCAGTACTTC; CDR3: CASSQEGGRAETQYF